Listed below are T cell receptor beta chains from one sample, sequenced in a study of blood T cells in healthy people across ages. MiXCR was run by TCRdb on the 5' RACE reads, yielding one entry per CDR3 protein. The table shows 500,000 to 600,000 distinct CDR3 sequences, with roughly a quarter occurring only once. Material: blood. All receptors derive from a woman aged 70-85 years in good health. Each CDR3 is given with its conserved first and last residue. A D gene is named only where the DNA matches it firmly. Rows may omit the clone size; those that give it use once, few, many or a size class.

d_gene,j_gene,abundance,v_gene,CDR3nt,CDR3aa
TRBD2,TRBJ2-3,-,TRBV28,TGTGCCAGCAGTTTAAGGGGACTAACAGATACGCAGTATTTT,CASSLRGLTDTQYF
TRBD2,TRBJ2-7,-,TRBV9,TGTGCCAGCAGCGTAGACGACGGGGGGTACGAGCAGTACTTC,CASSVDDGGYEQYF
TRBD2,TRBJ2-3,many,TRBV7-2,TGTGCCAGCGCCCGGTACTCGCGGGGGGGATCAGATACGCAGTATTTT,CASARYSRGGSDTQYF
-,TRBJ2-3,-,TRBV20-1,TGCAGTGCCATTAACAGAAAGAGCACAGATACGCAGTATTTT,CSAINRKSTDTQYF
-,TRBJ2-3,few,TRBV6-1,TGTGCCAGCAGTGAGACCTGGCCCCGCACAGATACGCAGTATTTT,CASSETWPRTDTQYF
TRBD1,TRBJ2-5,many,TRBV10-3,TGTGCCATCAGTGAGTCGACTGGGACAGAAGAGACCCAGTACTTC,CAISESTGTEETQYF
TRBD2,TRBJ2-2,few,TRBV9,TGTGCCAGCAGCTACCGCGGGGGCACCGGGGAGCTGTTTTTT,CASSYRGGTGELFF
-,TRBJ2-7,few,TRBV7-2,TGTGCCAGCAGCTTCTATCAAGGGTACGAGCAGTACTTC,CASSFYQGYEQYF
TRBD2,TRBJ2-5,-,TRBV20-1,TGCAGTGCTAGCCTACTAGCGGGGGGCGAGACCCAGTACTTC,CSASLLAGGETQYF
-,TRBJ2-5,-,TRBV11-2,TGTGCCAGCAGCTTAGAGGCTAGAATTAGGACCCAGTACTTC,CASSLEARIRTQYF
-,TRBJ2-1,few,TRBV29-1,TGCAGCGTTGTGGCAGCCTACAATGAGCAGTTCTTC,CSVVAAYNEQFF
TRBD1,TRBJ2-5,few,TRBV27,TGTGCCAGCAGTCCATACCGGGACAGGGACCAAGAGACCCAGTACTTC,CASSPYRDRDQETQYF
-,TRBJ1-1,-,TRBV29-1,TGCAGCGTTGCGAACTCATGGACGAACACTGAAGCTTTCTTT,CSVANSWTNTEAFF
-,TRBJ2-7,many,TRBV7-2,TGTGCCAGCAGCGCCGGCCGACATAGCTCCTACGAGCAGTACTTC,CASSAGRHSSYEQYF
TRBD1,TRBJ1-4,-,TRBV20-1,TGCAGTGCTAGGGACAGGGGAAGAACTAATGAAAAACTGTTTTTT,CSARDRGRTNEKLFF
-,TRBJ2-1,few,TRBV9,TGTGCCAGCAGCGCGAAAGGGGTTAACTCCTACAATGAGCAGTTCTTC,CASSAKGVNSYNEQFF
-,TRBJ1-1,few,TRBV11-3,TGTGCCAGCGGCCTTTTGTTGGACGATGAAGCTTTCTTT,CASGLLLDDEAFF
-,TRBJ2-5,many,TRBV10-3,TGTGCCATCAGTGACAGGGGAGAGACCCAGTACTTC,CAISDRGETQYF
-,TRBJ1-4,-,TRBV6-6,TGTGCCAGCAGTCATCTCTCCGGTCGTTCTAATGAAAAACTGTTTTTT,CASSHLSGRSNEKLFF
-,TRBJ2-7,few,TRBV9,TGTGCCAGCAGCGTAGGCTCGGTTGGGAAGCAGTACTTC,CASSVGSVGKQYF
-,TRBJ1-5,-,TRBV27,TGTGCCAGCAGTCCCCGCCTTAAGGCCCGGCTCAGCAATCAGCCCCAGCATTTT,CASSPRLKARLSNQPQHF
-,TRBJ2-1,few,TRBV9,TGTGCCAGCAGCGGTGCTGAGGACGAGCAGTTCTTC,CASSGAEDEQFF
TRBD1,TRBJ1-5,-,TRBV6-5,TGTGCCAGCAGGCCAGGGGGCAGTGGTCAGCCCCAGCATTTT,CASRPGGSGQPQHF
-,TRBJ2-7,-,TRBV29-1,TGCAGCGTTCTGGACAGCTCCTACGAGCAGTACTTC,CSVLDSSYEQYF
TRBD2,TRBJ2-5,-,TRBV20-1,TGCAGTGCTAGCTCGACGGGGGGGTACCAAGAGACCCAGTACTTC,CSASSTGGYQETQYF
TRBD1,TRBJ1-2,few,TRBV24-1,TGTGCCACCAGTGATTGGACAGGGGCACCTAACTATGGCTACACCTTC,CATSDWTGAPNYGYTF
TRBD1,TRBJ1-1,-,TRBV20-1,TGCAGTGCTAGGGAGGGGGCGAGTGAAGCTTTCTTT,CSAREGASEAFF
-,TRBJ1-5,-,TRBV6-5,TGTGCCAGCAGTCGCGACAGTTGGGGCAATCAGCCCCAGCATTTT,CASSRDSWGNQPQHF